These 19 T cell receptor beta chains came from one sample sequenced in a study of cytomegalovirus exposure and HLA in healthy donors. It was with 60 Vbeta and 13 Jbeta primers that the PCR ran. Sequencing was performed with immunoSEQ multiplex PCR; in TCRdb, only in-frame clones are kept and a portion is missing. The repertoire holds over 150,000 clones, roughly four fifths seen once, with roughly 4.2% in the top ten. Sequences were obtained from PBMCs. The receptor source for this set is a man aged 40-50 years in good health and CMV-seronegative.

V and J are TRBV10-3 and TRBJ2-7; TRBD1 might be the D (6 bases). The CDR3 contains 14 residues. Looked up from germline, CDR1 is ENHRY and CDR2 is SYGVKD. Trimming stripped 11 bases from V and 3 bases from J, with 20 bases between. The CDR3 DNA follows: TGTGCCTCCGAGGACAGTCACGGAGTCTACGAGCAGTACTTC. Protein sequence: CASEDSHGVYEQYF.

CDR3 region: CASSPSTGAGELFF. CDR3 sequence (DNA): TGTGCCAGCAGCCCGAGCACAGGGGCCGGGGAGCTGTTTTTT. The chain joins TRBV7-2 to TRBJ2-2, with 7 bases that match TRBD1. The ends lost 5 bases at V and 6 bases at J; junction bases unmatched: 6. The V gene's germline CDR1 is SGHTA and CDR2 FQGNSA. The CDR3 is 14 residues long.

V is TRBV9 and J is TRBJ2-5; TRBD1 is a possible D gene (7 bases). V was pared by 7 bases and J by 1 base, with 14 bases between. CDR3 length: 14 residues. Germline V CDR1 and CDR2: SGDLS, YYNGEE. CDR3 in amino acids: CASGGAGGQETQYF. The DNA for the CDR3 is TGTGCCAGCGGAGGGGCAGGGGGCCAAGAGACCCAGTACTTC.

This clone has more than one count but fewer than ten. J is TRBJ2-7 and V is TRBV5-1; possible D gene TRBD1, 7 bases. Germline-derived CDR1 and CDR2 are SGHRS and YFSETQ. This CDR3 region has 14 residues. V dropped 1 base and J dropped 2 bases, with 10 bases sitting between them. The CDR3 DNA sequence: TGCGCCAGCAGCTTGTCCAGGGGGGCCTACGAGCAGTACTTC. It yields the protein CASSLSRGAYEQYF.

The chain links TRBV4-2 to TRBJ2-2; 9 nucleotides line up with TRBD2. Germline CDR1 LGHNA, CDR2 YNFKEQ. After removal of 6 bases from V and 5 bases from J, the junction contained 13 bases not matched to a gene. This CDR3 comprises 17 residues. The CDR3 loop is CASRTVGLALLTGELFF. As DNA, the CDR3 is TGTGCCAGCAGGACGGTGGGACTAGCTCTTTTGACCGGGGAGCTGTTTTTT.

In its sample, this clone was seen once. This chain links TRBV9 with TRBJ2-5; no reliable D call. In germline, CDR1 is SGDLS, CDR2 YYNGEE. V lost 0 bases to trimming and J lost 4 bases, with 7 bases between them. The CDR3 is 13 amino acids. CDR3 in amino acids: CASSVAFRETQYF. CDR3 DNA: TGTGCCAGCAGCGTAGCTTTCCGAGAGACCCAGTACTTC.

This sequence joins TRBV9 and TRBJ2-1, with D maybe TRBD2 (5 bases). With 0 bases removed from V and 0 bases from J, the gap between germline ends came to 7 bases. CDR3 length: 15 amino acids. Germline V gives CDR1 SGDLS, CDR2 YYNGEE. The CDR3 region has the DNA TGTGCCAGCAGCGTAGGGGAGAGCTCCTACAATGAGCAGTTCTTC. Its translation: CASSVGESSYNEQFF.

The chain uses TRBV7-8 and TRBJ2-7, with 8 bases fitting TRBD2. V dropped 7 bases and J dropped 4; count of bases not matched to a gene: 12. Per germline, CDR1 SGHVS and CDR2 FQNEAQ. The CDR3 totals 15 residues. The chain's CDR3 is CASNPRAGTSYEQYF. The CDR3 nucleotides are TGTGCCAGCAATCCCCGAGCCGGGACTAGTTACGAGCAGTACTTC.

This clone was recorded only once. The genes are TRBV7-2 and TRBJ2-7; 11 nucleotides align to TRBD1. In germline, CDR1 is SGHTA, CDR2 FQGNSA. V shed 4 bases and J 3 bases; nucleotides not matched to a gene: 8. The CDR3 covers 16 residues. The CDR3 spells CASSSWTGGGVYEQYF. The CDR3 nucleotides read TGTGCCAGCAGCTCTTGGACAGGGGGCGGAGTCTACGAGCAGTACTTC.

V and J are TRBV9 and TRBJ1-6; D gene unclear. Trimming took 0 bases from V and 5 from J, leaving 6 bases between them. The CDR3 has 14 amino acids. Germline CDR1 SGDLS, CDR2 YYNGEE. The CDR3 loop reads CASSVGLDNSPLHF. The CDR3 region has the DNA TGTGCCAGCAGCGTAGGGCTGGATAATTCACCCCTCCACTTT.

This clone was seen once. This chain uses TRBV6-1 with TRBJ2-5; the match to TRBD1 covers 9 bases. The DNA end lines up better with TRBJ2-7; the J call may be wrong. The CDR3 totals 12 residues. CDR1 is MNHNS, CDR2 SASEGT, per germline. The CDR3 region has the DNA TGTGCAAGCGACAGGGGGTCGTACGAGCAGTACTTC. Translated: CASDRGSYEQYF.

The CDR3 sequence: CATRGAGGSYNEQFF. The CDR3 nucleotides read TGTGCCACCAGGGGGGCGGGGGGCTCCTACAATGAGCAGTTCTTC. V gene TRBV27 combines with J gene TRBJ2-1; D possibly corresponds to TRBD2 (8 bases). Trimming pared 10 bases from V and 0 bases from J, leaving 16 bases between. CDR1 and CDR2 (germline): MNHEY, SMNVEV (reference sequence). CDR3 size: 15 residues.

CDR3 sequence: CASSFRDSGANVLTF. The CDR3 DNA follows: TGTGCCAGCAGTTTCAGGGACTCTGGGGCCAACGTCCTGACTTTC. J is TRBJ2-6 and V is TRBV27; possible D gene TRBD1, 5 bases. The germline CDR1 and CDR2 sequences are MNHEY and SMNVEV (reference sequence). V lost 3 bases and J lost 0, with 6 bases in between. The CDR3 runs to 15 residues.

This chain uses TRBV5-6 with TRBJ2-7, with 7 bases matching TRBD2. Germline values: CDR1 SGHDT, CDR2 YYEEEE. CDR3 length: 16 residues. V lost 4 bases and J lost 4; bases outside the gene matches: 14. The chain's CDR3 is CASSPGLAENQYEQYF. The DNA of the CDR3 is TGTGCCAGCAGCCCGGGTCTAGCGGAAAATCAATACGAGCAGTACTTC.

J is TRBJ2-5 and V is TRBV6-1, with a possible D match to TRBD1 (5 bases). The last part of the DNA fits TRBJ2-7 better; the J call may be wrong. CDR3 size: 14 residues. In germline, CDR1 is MNHNS, CDR2 SASEGT. The CDR3, as DNA: TGTGCCAGCGGCAGGGCAACCTATTCCTACGAGCAGTACTTC. Translating gives CASGRATYSYEQYF.

V gene TRBV21-1 combines with J gene TRBJ1-6. TRBV21-1 has pseudogene status. This CDR3 comprises 19 residues. As DNA, the CDR3 is TGTGCCAGCAGCAAAGATCGGAGGGGCGAGGCTACCTTAAATTCACCCCTCCACTTT. It encodes CASSKDRRGEATLNSPLHF.

V and J are TRBV9 and TRBJ1-3; D gene ambiguous. With 0 bases removed from V and 3 bases from J, the gap between germline ends came to 13 bases. There are 16 residues in the CDR3. CDR1 is SGDLS, CDR2 YYNGEE, per germline. The CDR3 region is CASSVGSVVIGNTIYF. The CDR3 DNA is TGTGCCAGCAGCGTAGGATCGGTCGTAATTGGAAACACCATATATTTT.

The chain combines TRBV4-1 with TRBJ2-7, with a possible D match to TRBD1 (6 bases). The germline gives CDR1 MGHRA, CDR2 YSYEKL. This CDR3 is built from 14 residues. Deletions cut 1 base from V and 4 bases from J, with 11 bases between. The CDR3 here is CASSQVRGLYEQYF. CDR3 sequence (DNA): TGCGCCAGCAGCCAAGTCAGGGGTCTATACGAGCAGTACTTC.

This clone has only a few counts. The chain couples TRBV5-1 to TRBJ1-4, with 9 bases aligning to TRBD1. Trimming took 0 bases from V and 8 from J; bases not matched to a gene: 8. Germline lookup yields CDR1 SGHRS and CDR2 YFSETQ. The CDR3 has 16 residues. The DNA of the CDR3 is TGCGCCAGCAGCTTGGCACCGGGACAGGGAGGAGAAAAACTGTTTTTT. Its translation: CASSLAPGQGGEKLFF.